This TCR beta chain was identified in a study of vaccination and CD4 T cells after COVID-19. On the study more broadly: Stimuli were overlapping spike peptide pools of SARS-CoV-2 and three common cold coronaviruses (HCoV-NL63, HCoV-OC43, HCoV-229E).

Cultured CD4+ T-cell DNA underwent Oncomine TCR Beta short-read sequencing. Cultures of CD4+ T cells served as the source for extracting genomic DNA. MiXCR, applied by TCRdb to the PCR reads, yields one record per CDR3 protein. The sample comprises about 25,000 distinct CDR3 sequences, about half of which are singletons, and 5% to 6.5% rests with the top ten. The treatment denotes: roughly 11-day PBMC culture with coronavirus spike peptide pools or control peptides (ViraFEST assay). Deletions cut 10 bases from V and 2 bases from J, with 20 bases between. The CDR3 totals 16 residues. In germline, CDR1 is ENHRY, CDR2 SYGVKD. Regarding this clonotype: Its antigen is still unknown.

Overall study results and limits: Detection of a median about 90% of reactive clones in convalescent patients was confined to the period after vaccination.

This clonotype originated in a human donor who had recovered from COVID-19. V usage is TRBV10-3 and J usage is TRBJ2-2; D not certain. The specimen sequenced was CD4+ T cells from blood, cultured in vitro. The CDR3 loop reads CATKPQAYLNTGELFF. The CDR3 DNA reads TGTGCCACCAAGCCCCAAGCATATCTCAACACCGGGGAGCTGTTTTTT.